A single sample gave rise to the 24 T cell receptor beta chains below, sequenced in a study of shared clonotypes between healthy human individuals. Data came from immunoSEQ multiplex PCR; TCRdb stores just in-frame clones and leaves some out. This table has millions of clones, about 94% appearing once. CD8 cells regarded as naive lacked CD45RO, were positively chosen for CCR7, and omitted terminally differentiated effector memory CD45RA+ cells. Sequencing was carried out using naive CD8+ T cells sorted from blood. The source of these receptors is a man younger than 35 in good health.

The chain uses TRBV10-3 and TRBJ2-1, with TRBD1 matching over 8 bases. CDR1 and CDR2 (germline): ENHRY, SYGVKD. The CDR3 contains 14 residues. Trimming removed 2 bases from V and 12 bases from J; junction bases left unmatched: 9. CDR3 residues: CAISEGTGHGGQFF. In DNA form, the CDR3 reads TGTGCCATCAGTGAGGGGACAGGCCACGGAGGGCAGTTCTTC.

The V gene is TRBV7-9, the J gene TRBJ2-1, with D hard to call. Germline V CDR1 and CDR2: SEHNR, FQNEAQ (reference sequence). This CDR3 has 15 amino acids. V lost 4 bases to trimming and J lost 2 bases, with 12 bases between them. The CDR3 loop reads CASSSPASAYNEQFF. Written as DNA, the CDR3 is TGTGCCAGCAGCTCCCCCGCTTCCGCCTACAATGAGCAGTTCTTC.

The genes are TRBV29-1 and TRBJ1-5; a possible D gene is TRBD1 (6 bases). V shed 0 bases and J shed 11 bases, with 11 bases lying between them. CDR3 length equals 12 residues. Germline V gene data show CDR1 as SQVTM and CDR2 as ANQGSEA. The CDR3 region is CSVEDGGEAQHF. DNA for the CDR3: TGCAGCGTTGAAGACGGGGGCGAGGCCCAGCATTTT.

This clone was detected only once. The same CDR3 also results from other DNA sequences found in this sample. The chain carries TRBV19 and TRBJ2-7; 7 bases map to TRBD2. V lost 3 bases and J lost 6; bases outside the gene matches: 5. Germline V lookup: CDR1 LNHDA, CDR2 SQIVND (reference sequence). CDR3 size: 13 residues. CDR3 loop: CASSISGGSEQYF. The CDR3 DNA is TGTGCCAGTAGTATCTCCGGGGGGTCCGAGCAGTACTTC.

Turning to this clone: Distinct nucleotide sequences in the sample also encode this CDR3. The J gene is TRBJ1-2, the V gene TRBV5-1, with TRBD1 matching 7 bases. The V segment lost 4 bases and the J segment 3 bases; nucleotides outside the gene matches: 3. This CDR3 has 13 residues. The germline V gene has CDR1 SGHRS and CDR2 YFSETQ. The chain's CDR3 is CASSLGGDYGYTF. DNA for the CDR3: TGCGCCAGCAGCCTAGGGGGCGACTATGGCTACACCTTC.

The chain recombines TRBV9 with TRBJ1-4; D perhaps matches TRBD1 (5 bases). V lost 0 bases, J lost 6 bases, and 12 bases lay in between. This CDR3 is built from 15 residues. Looked up from germline, CDR1 is SGDLS and CDR2 is YYNGEE. The CDR3 DNA sequence: TGTGCCAGCAGCGTAGATGGGGGTTTAGATGAAAAACTGTTTTTT. Its translation: CASSVDGGLDEKLFF.

The chain couples TRBV27 to TRBJ2-1; no firm D call. V was shortened by 0 bases and J by 10 bases, with 10 bases between the two germline ends. Germline V gene data show CDR1 as MNHEY and CDR2 as SMNVEV (reference sequence). The CDR3 is 13 residues long. CDR3 nucleotides: TGTGCCAGCAGTTTATCGCGCCTGGCAGAGCAGTTCTTC. This sequence encodes CASSLSRLAEQFF.

V usage is TRBV5-4 and J usage is TRBJ2-1; 9 positions match TRBD1. Germline CDR1 and CDR2: SGHNT and YYREEE (reference sequence). The CDR3 is 17 amino acids. The V segment lost 4 bases and the J segment 10 bases; nucleotides outside the gene matches: 18. The CDR3 loop is CASSLPTGTGIFGEQFF. In DNA, the CDR3 is TGTGCCAGCAGCCTTCCTACCGGGACAGGGATCTTCGGCGAGCAGTTCTTC. Full variable domain (outside the CDR3, taken from reference TRBV5-4 and TRBJ2-1): ETGVTQSPTHLIKTRGQQVTLRCSSQSGHNTVSWYQQALGQGPQFIFQYYREEENGRGNFPPRFSGLQFPNYSSELNVNALELDDSALYLCASSLPTGTGIFGEQFFGPGTRLTVL.

Comment on this clone: This sample includes further DNA sequences coding for the same CDR3. V usage is TRBV27 and J usage is TRBJ2-7; 8 nucleotides line up with TRBD1. Germline V CDR1 and CDR2: MNHEY, SMNVEV (reference sequence). V trimming: 5 bases; J trimming: 3 bases; junction bases outside the gene matches: 3. The CDR3 consists of 13 residues. This CDR3 is CASSLTGGYEQYF. CDR3 nucleotides: TGTGCCAGCAGTCTAACAGGGGGCTACGAGCAGTACTTC.

The chain joins TRBV5-8 to TRBJ2-7; no definite D call. Trimming shortened V by 2 bases and J by 0 bases, and 6 bases separated the two germline ends. The germline V gene has CDR1 SGHTS and CDR2 YDEGEE. The CDR3 is 13 residues long. The CDR3 nucleotides are TGTGCCAGCAGCTTCGGCCACTCCTACGAGCAGTACTTC. Protein sequence: CASSFGHSYEQYF.

The CDR3 sequence: CASSQEARTSGDTQYF. The DNA of the CDR3 is TGCGCCAGCAGCCAAGAGGCTCGGACTAGCGGCGATACGCAGTATTTT. This chain uses TRBV4-1 with TRBJ2-3, with 10 bases fitting TRBD2. Germline CDR1 MGHRA, CDR2 YSYEKL. The CDR3 covers 16 residues. With 0 bases clipped from V and 6 bases from J, the junction kept 6 bases outside the gene matches.

V and J are TRBV2 and TRBJ1-1, with D possibly TRBD1 on 5 matching bases. V dropped 4 bases and J dropped 1 base, with 13 bases sitting between them. The CDR3 spans 15 residues. CDR1 SNHLY and CDR2 FYNNEI come from the germline V gene. The CDR3: CASSGSRVPNTEAFF. CDR3 bases: TGTGCCAGCAGTGGTTCCAGGGTCCCGAACACTGAAGCTTTCTTT.

The rearrangement joins TRBV30 to TRBJ1-1; D perhaps matches TRBD1 (6 bases). In germline, CDR1 is GTSNPN, CDR2 SVGIG (reference sequence). Trimming shortened V by 4 bases and J by 6 bases, and 15 bases separated the two germline ends. The CDR3 consists of 13 residues. CDR3 sequence reads: CAWTLGGAAEAFF. CDR3 nucleotide sequence: TGTGCCTGGACCTTAGGGGGGGCAGCTGAAGCTTTCTTT.

The chain recombines TRBV21-1 with TRBJ2-2; the D call in the table, TRBD2, was not verified against the DNA. TRBV21-1 is a documented pseudogene. This CDR3 has 15 residues. CDR3: CATLGTSGTSGELFF. CDR3 coding DNA: TGTGCCACCTTAGGGACTAGCGGGACCTCCGGGGAGCTGTTTTTT.

V usage is TRBV21-1 and J usage is TRBJ2-7; TRBD2 reflects the table's D call only, with no check against the DNA. TRBV21-1 is recorded as a pseudogene. There are 15 residues in the CDR3. CDR3 sequence reads: CASISSRTSGYEQYF. Here the CDR3 DNA reads TGTGCCAGCATCTCCTCCCGGACTAGCGGCTACGAGCAGTACTTC.

This sequence joins TRBV5-1 and TRBJ2-1; 14 bases are shared with TRBD2. J gave up 0 bases and V 4 bases, and 9 bases lay outside the gene matches. The germline CDR1 and CDR2 sequences are SGHRS and YFSETQ. The CDR3 sequence is 19 residues long. The CDR3 reads CASSAGLAGGASSYNEQFF. The DNA of the CDR3 is TGCGCCAGCAGCGCTGGACTAGCGGGAGGCGCCAGCTCCTACAATGAGCAGTTCTTC.

This clone occurred once. Within the sample, other DNA sequences also encode this same CDR3. The chain combines TRBV4-1 with TRBJ2-7, with 8 positions matching TRBD1. V lost 8 bases and J lost 4; bases outside the gene matches: 10. The V gene's germline CDR1 is MGHRA and CDR2 YSYEKL. CDR3 length: 14 amino acids. The CDR3 bases are TGCGCCAGCTCGCCAGGACAGGGCGGATACGAGCAGTACTTC. This translates into CASSPGQGGYEQYF.

This clone was observed a single time. The rearrangement uses TRBV11-2 and TRBJ2-7; D unclear. CDR1 SGHAT and CDR2 FQNNGV come from the germline V gene. Trimming removed 4 bases at V and 6 bases at J, with 19 bases between. This CDR3 is built from 15 residues. The CDR3 coding sequence is TGTGCCAGCAGCTCGATCTTCATCACCCTTGGCGAGCAGTACTTC. It specifies CASSSIFITLGEQYF.

In regard to this clone: One end of the junction varies from germline; a read error may be responsible. The chain couples TRBV27 to TRBJ2-7; D is unresolved. CDR3 length: 14 residues. Germline assignment: CDR1 MNHEY and CDR2 SMNVEV (reference sequence). The CDR3 reads CASSFVISSSEQYF. CDR3 DNA sequence: TGTGCCAGCAGTTTTGTCATATCTTCCTCCGAGCAGTACTTC.

The chain links TRBV19 to TRBJ1-1; D remains ambiguous. Trimming cost V 1 base and J 1 base, with 10 bases left between them. The CDR3 is 15 amino acids. Germline CDR1 and CDR2: LNHDA and SQIVND (reference sequence). The CDR3 sequence: CASSIVRQPNTEAFF. CDR3 nucleotide sequence: TGTGCCAGTAGTATAGTAAGGCAACCGAACACTGAAGCTTTCTTT.

As for this clone: Other DNA sequences in the sample encode the same CDR3. The chain has TRBV19 and TRBJ2-3; no reliable D call. Germline V lookup: CDR1 LNHDA, CDR2 SQIVND (reference sequence). Trimming took off 3 bases at V and 1 base at J, with 5 bases between the two ends. This CDR3 spans 13 amino acids. The CDR3 protein is CASSIGGTDTQYF. CDR3 nucleotide sequence: TGTGCCAGTAGTATTGGGGGCACAGATACGCAGTATTTT.

The J gene is TRBJ2-5, the V gene TRBV9, with 9 bases fitting TRBD2. Germline-derived CDR1 and CDR2 are SGDLS and YYNGEE. Trimming cost V 0 bases and J 5 bases; bases outside gene matches: 5. This CDR3 region has 15 residues. CDR3 protein: CASSVGLAVRETQYF. The CDR3 coding sequence is TGTGCCAGCAGCGTAGGACTAGCGGTACGGGAGACCCAGTACTTC.

The chain links TRBV6-5 to TRBJ2-1; 9 positions agree with TRBD2. Germline CDR1 and CDR2: MNHEY and SVGAGI. This CDR3 contains 16 residues. The V gene end was trimmed by 4 bases and the J gene end by 0 bases; junction bases not matched to a gene: 4. The CDR3 here is CASSWRGGSSYNEQFF. In DNA, the CDR3 is TGTGCCAGCAGTTGGCGGGGGGGAAGCTCCTACAATGAGCAGTTCTTC.

CDR3 region: CASSLTLDKTDTQYF. The CDR3, as DNA: TGTGCCAGCAGCTTAACACTAGATAAGACAGATACGCAGTATTTT. The rearrangement uses TRBV7-3 and TRBJ2-3, with D perhaps TRBD2 (5 bases). V was shortened by 0 bases and J by 3 bases, with 10 bases between the two germline ends. The CDR3 extends over 15 amino acids. Germline CDR1 reads SGHTA; CDR2 reads FQGTGA.